The TCR beta chain under discussion was sequenced for a study of a mutant IDH1 vaccine in newly diagnosed glioma. The time point was: week 47, end of study. Every vaccination contained 300 ug of the mutant IDH1 20-mer peptide and was paired with topical imiquimod. Points on this clone: Antigen unknown.

The protocol was immunoSEQ multiplex PCR, while the TCRdb copy is restricted to in-frame clones and leaves out a portion. Of around 84,000 clones in the sample, about 81% were seen once. V lost 6 bases and J lost 6, with 20 bases in between. This CDR3 contains 15 residues. Germline assignment: CDR1 MNHEY and CDR2 SVGAGI. The rearrangement links TRBV6-5 to TRBJ1-2; the D gene is possibly TRBD1 (5 bases). The source of this sequence is a man aged 35 to 55 with glioma. The material was PBMCs, obtained from a glioma patient whose treatment included an IDH1 peptide vaccine. The DNA for the CDR3 is TGTGCCAGCAGCCCGATCGGGTGGCAGGGAAATGGCTACACCTTC. Protein product: CASSPIGWQGNGYTF.